This T cell receptor beta chain comes out of a study of CXCR3-negative and CXCR3-positive naive CD8 T cells. Via 5' RACE with UMI labels, TRB cDNA libraries were prepared. After re-calling the 5' RACE reads, TCRdb lists one entry per CDR3 protein, DNA absent. This sample lists 140,000 to 150,000 distinct CDR3 sequences; its ten largest clones have about 0.27%. Every individual CD8+ T cell subset underwent sorting in triplicate at 280,000 or so cells apiece. CD45RO-CCR7+CD27+CD95- defined naive CD8+ T cells. Of note for this clonotype: Its cognate antigen is unknown.

Points from the study as a whole: Researchers report that CXCR3-positive naive cells carry more hydrophobic TRB CDR3s than CXCR3-negative naive cells. For the naive subsets, surface CD5 was similar, and TCR strength was inferred from TRB CDR3 properties. The study found that naive CXCR3-negative and CXCR3-positive cells shared TRBV-TRBJ usage, while memory cells differed.

Sequenced material: naive CXCR3+ CD8+ T cells from blood. Stated subset: CD45RO-CCR7+CD27+CD95- naive CD8+ T cells expressing CXCR3 (TNR3+). The TCR was taken from a human donor in good health. Some clones in this sample may be carry-over from other donors' samples.

The CDR3 sequence is CSVEVITGRPGLGSYNEQFF. J is TRBJ2-1 and V is TRBV29-1; TCRdb names TRBD2, which stays unverified in the absence of DNA. CDR3 size: 20 residues. CDR1 and CDR2 from the germline V gene are SQVTM and ANQGSEA.